This is a list of T cell receptor beta chains from one sample in a study of cytotoxic CD8 clonotypes in ibrutinib-treated CLL. The method was immunoSEQ multiplex PCR; TCRdb's version includes in-frame clones alone and lacks a portion of them. Among over 200,000 clones listed, just over 70% were seen once. This specimen was PBMCs, taken after 12 months of ibrutinib treatment. These receptors were collected from a human donor with chronic lymphocytic leukemia. Each CDR3 is given with its conserved first and last residue. A D gene is named only where the DNA matches it firmly. Some rows mark clone size as missing; the rest say once, few, many or name a class of expanded clone.

d_gene	len	v_gene	j_gene	abundance	CDR3aa	CDR3nt
NA	10	TRBV20-1	TRBJ1-1	NA	CSASPGVAFF	TGCAGTGCTAGCCCGGGGGTGGCTTTCTTT
NA	12	TRBV29-1	TRBJ2-7	NA	CSVGLSHSEQYF	TGCAGCGTGGGCCTCAGTCACTCCGAGCAGTACTTC
TRBD1	14	TRBV18	TRBJ2-2	NA	CASSSGQAGGELFF	TGTGCCAGCTCGTCCGGACAGGCGGGCGGGGAGCTGTTTTTT
NA	11	TRBV7-9	TRBJ2-5	NA	CASSLLETQYF	TGTGCCAGCAGCTTGTTGGAGACCCAGTACTTC
TRBD1	15	TRBV15	TRBJ1-4	NA	CATSRGRGLNEKLFF	TGTGCCACCAGCAGAGGGAGGGGGCTAAATGAAAAACTGTTTTTT
NA	11	TRBV6-5	TRBJ2-1	NA	CASSLGYEQFF	TGTGCCAGCAGCCTAGGCTATGAGCAGTTCTTC
NA	13	TRBV9	TRBJ2-1	NA	CASSVADGPEQFF	TGTGCCAGCAGCGTAGCTGATGGGCCTGAGCAGTTCTTC
NA	14	TRBV5-4	TRBJ2-2	NA	CASSLAANTGELFF	TGTGCCAGCAGCTTGGCGGCCAACACCGGGGAGCTGTTTTTT
NA	14	TRBV5-8	TRBJ1-1	NA	CASSWGSWGTEAFF	TGTGCCAGCAGCTGGGGGTCTTGGGGCACTGAAGCTTTCTTT
TRBD2	16	TRBV30	TRBJ2-1	few	CAFKGRSGTFYNEQFF	TGTGCCTTCAAGGGGCGGAGCGGGACTTTCTACAATGAGCAGTTCTTC
TRBD2	15	TRBV7-9	TRBJ2-1	NA	CASSPTSGGADEQFF	TGTGCCAGCAGCCCTACTAGCGGGGGGGCCGATGAGCAGTTCTTC
NA	17	TRBV25-1	TRBJ2-3	NA	CASSGAGETRRRDTQYF	TGTGCCAGCAGTGGGGCAGGGGAAACCCGGCGGAGAGATACGCAGTATTTT
NA	15	TRBV7-9	TRBJ1-4	NA	CASSLATGINEKLFF	TGTGCCAGCAGCTTAGCAACAGGGATCAATGAAAAACTGTTTTTT
NA	13	TRBV6-4	TRBJ1-1	NA	CASSDALGTEAFF	TGTGCCAGCAGTGACGCTCTCGGGACTGAAGCTTTCTTT
NA	15	TRBV6-1	TRBJ1-5	once	CASSARRVGNQPQHF	TGTGCCAGCAGCGCCCGGAGGGTAGGCAATCAGCCCCAGCATTTT
TRBD1	15	TRBV7-9	TRBJ1-1	NA	CASSFGDRDDTEAFF	TGTGCCAGCAGCTTTGGGGACAGGGACGACACTGAAGCTTTCTTT
NA	14	TRBV7-9	TRBJ2-5	NA	CASSPRQGGETQYF	TGTGCCAGCAGCCCAAGACAGGGAGGGGAGACCCAGTACTTC
NA	16	TRBV4-2	TRBJ1-5	few	CASSPGTGNSNQPQHF	TGTGCCAGCAGCCCGGGGACGGGTAATAGCAATCAGCCCCAGCATTTT
TRBD1	15	TRBV25-1	TRBJ1-2	NA	CASSETTGGLYGYTF	TGTGCCAGCAGTGAAACAACAGGGGGCTTATATGGCTACACCTTC
NA	16	TRBV9	TRBJ2-3	NA	CASSGSGTGPTDTQYF	TGTGCCAGCAGCGGGAGCGGGACAGGCCCCACAGATACGCAGTATTTT
NA	13	TRBV5-1	TRBJ1-1	NA	CASSRTGNTEAFF	TGCGCCAGCAGTCGTACAGGGAACACTGAAGCTTTCTTT
NA	12	TRBV30	TRBJ1-1	few	CAWSVMVGEAFF	TGTGCCTGGAGTGTAATGGTGGGTGAAGCTTTCTTT
TRBD2	16	TRBV15	TRBJ2-5	NA	CATSRVAGGRGLAQYF	TGTGCCACCAGCAGAGTAGCGGGAGGGCGAGGGCTAGCCCAGTACTTC